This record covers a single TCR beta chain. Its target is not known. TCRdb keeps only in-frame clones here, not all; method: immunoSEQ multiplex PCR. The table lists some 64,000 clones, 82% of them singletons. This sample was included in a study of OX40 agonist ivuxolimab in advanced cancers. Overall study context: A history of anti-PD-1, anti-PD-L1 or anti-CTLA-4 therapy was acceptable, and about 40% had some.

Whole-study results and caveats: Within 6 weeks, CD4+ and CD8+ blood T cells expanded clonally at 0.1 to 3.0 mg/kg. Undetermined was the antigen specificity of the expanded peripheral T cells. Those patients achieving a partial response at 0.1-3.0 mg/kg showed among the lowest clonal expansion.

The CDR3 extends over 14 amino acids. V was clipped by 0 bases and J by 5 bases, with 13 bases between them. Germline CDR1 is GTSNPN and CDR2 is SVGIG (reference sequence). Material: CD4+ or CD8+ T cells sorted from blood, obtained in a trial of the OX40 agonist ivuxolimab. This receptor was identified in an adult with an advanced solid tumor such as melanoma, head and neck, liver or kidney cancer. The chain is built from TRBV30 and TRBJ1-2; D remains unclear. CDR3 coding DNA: TGTGCCTGGAGTGTAGGTCGGAGCCCTTATGGCTACACCTTC. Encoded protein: CAWSVGRSPYGYTF.